This TCR beta chain was observed in a study of blood T cell repertoires in COVID-19. Across the study: The United States, Italy and Spain were the sources of the acute and convalescent COVID-19 samples.

How the authors handled the data: For nucleated cells, counts were estimated from reference gene primer amplification. Repertoires were generated with immunoSEQ multiplex PCR, while TCRdb's copy carries only in-frame clones and drops some. The V and J calls and clone size were taken over from that table, and D and trimming were inferred from the DNA. The table records approximately 530,000 clones, roughly 91% of them present only once. The TCR comes from a woman in her 50s with COVID-19, enrolled during active disease. Sample: peripheral blood.

For the CDR3, the DNA is TGCGCCAGCAGCTTGGAGGACAGGGGCTCTTCGGCCCTCCACTTT. This codes for CASSLEDRGSSALHF. V is TRBV5-1 and J is TRBJ1-6, with 9 bases lining up with TRBD1. The germline V gene has CDR1 SGHRS and CDR2 YFSETQ. The CDR3 consists of 15 residues. V lost 0 bases and J lost 14; bases outside the gene matches: 9.